The sequence of this T cell receptor (beta chain) was determined in a study of PD-L1 blockade in urothelial cancer. Turning to the study itself: The year 2014 saw patients start atezolizumab, 1,200 mg intravenously every 3 weeks. Blood samples contained a median roughly 150,000 T cells.

Using immunoSEQ multiplex PCR, the repertoire was profiled, and TCRdb retains in-frame clones only, with some absent. This table has around 41,000 clones, 88% appearing once. The CDR3 is 19 residues long. CDR1 and CDR2 from the germline V gene are ENHRY and SYGVKD. V was cut by 2 bases and J by 10 bases, with 27 bases left in between. This sequence originates from a woman between 55 and 75 years old with urothelial cancer. The sequenced sample was PBMCs, obtained around atezolizumab (anti-PD-L1) treatment. The V call is TRBV10-3, the J call TRBJ1-6; D possibly corresponds to TRBD1 (6 bases). CDR3 sequence reads: CAISEGSEQGIDLWSPLHF. DNA of the CDR3: TGTGCCATCAGTGAGGGCTCTGAACAGGGAATTGACCTATGGTCACCCCTCCACTTT.